One sample yielded the 27 T cell receptor beta chains listed below, sequenced in a study of cytotoxic CD8 clonotypes in ibrutinib-treated CLL. Here immunoSEQ multiplex PCR was the method, and the copy in TCRdb shows in-frame clones only, minus some. The table includes about 25,000 clones, 85% detected once. The source was PBMCs, collected after 24 months of ibrutinib treatment. These receptors all come from a human donor with chronic lymphocytic leukemia.

The chain links TRBV11-2 to TRBJ2-3; 10 bases agree with TRBD1. Germline CDR1 and CDR2: SGHAT and FQNNGV. The CDR3 is made up of 15 amino acids. V shed 1 base and J 3 bases; nucleotides not matched to a gene: 1. The CDR3 sequence is CASSLGQGATDTQYF. The CDR3 region has the DNA TGTGCCAGCAGCTTAGGACAGGGGGCAACAGATACGCAGTATTTT.

This chain uses TRBV11-2 with TRBJ2-2, with D perhaps TRBD1 (6 bases). The CDR3 spans 13 residues. V dropped 5 bases and J dropped 4 bases, with 8 bases sitting between them. Germline-derived CDR1 and CDR2 are SGHAT and FQNNGV. The CDR3 bases are TGTGCCAGCAGCGGACAGACCACCGGGGAGCTGTTTTTT. It yields the protein CASSGQTTGELFF.

The gene calls are TRBV7-9 and TRBJ1-4; 8 positions agree with TRBD1. In germline, CDR1 is SEHNR, CDR2 FQNEAQ (reference sequence). The trim removed 4 bases at V and 5 bases at J, leaving 12 bases unmatched. The CDR3 runs 17 residues. CDR3 sequence: CASSSSGQGLANEKLFF. For the CDR3, the DNA is TGTGCCAGCAGCTCAAGCGGACAGGGTCTGGCGAATGAAAAACTGTTTTTT.

V is TRBV5-1 and J is TRBJ2-5; 9 nucleotides line up with TRBD1. The germline gives CDR1 SGHRS, CDR2 YFSETQ. V lost 0 bases and J lost 5; bases outside the gene matches: 5. The CDR3 spans 15 residues. The CDR3, as DNA: TGCGCCAGCAGCTTGGCGGGACAGGGCGACGAGACCCAGTACTTC. It is translated as CASSLAGQGDETQYF.

CDR3 sequence reads: CATSRVGTGRFGYTF. In DNA form, the CDR3 reads TGTGCCACCAGCAGAGTGGGGACAGGTCGATTCGGCTACACCTTC. The chain couples TRBV15 to TRBJ1-2, with 8 bases identical to TRBD1. The germline V gene encodes CDR1 LNHNV and CDR2 YYDKDF (reference sequence). Trimming cost V 1 base and J 8 bases; bases outside gene matches: 9. This CDR3 spans 15 amino acids.

This clone was observed a few times. The chain employs TRBV10-3 and TRBJ1-5; 8 bases align to TRBD1. CDR3 length: 14 amino acids. The germline V gene encodes CDR1 ENHRY and CDR2 SYGVKD. Losses at the gene ends were 4 bases for V and 5 bases for J; bases not matched to a gene: 4. The CDR3 sequence: CAISGGQGDQPQHF. DNA for the CDR3: TGTGCCATCAGTGGAGGACAGGGTGATCAGCCCCAGCATTTT.

The chain carries TRBV7-9 and TRBJ2-1; 13 positions match TRBD2. The CDR3 loop spans 19 amino acids. V trimming: 5 bases; J trimming: 8 bases; junction bases outside the gene matches: 18. Per the germline V gene, CDR1 is SEHNR and CDR2 is FQNEAQ (reference sequence). CDR3 nucleotide sequence: TGTGCCAGCAGCCCCCGGACTAGCGGGGGATCGGAGACAGGCTATGAGCAGTTCTTC. Protein: CASSPRTSGGSETGYEQFF.

V is TRBV28 and J is TRBJ2-7; TRBD1 agrees at 9 bases. The germline CDR1 and CDR2 sequences are MDHEN and SYDVKM. The CDR3 covers 16 residues. V dropped 7 bases and J dropped 5; count of bases not matched to a gene: 15. CDR3 coding DNA: TGTGCCAGCACCCCGAACTCCGGGACAGGGAGGAACGAGCAGTACTTC. Translated: CASTPNSGTGRNEQYF.

The genes are TRBV9 and TRBJ1-5; D is uncertain. Germline lookup yields CDR1 SGDLS and CDR2 YYNGEE. CDR3 length equals 15 residues. V lost 3 bases to trimming and J lost 7 bases, with 17 bases between them. This CDR3 reads CASSDSGHPDQPQHF. The CDR3 nucleotides read TGTGCCAGCAGCGACTCAGGTCACCCGGACCAGCCCCAGCATTTT.

The chain employs TRBV11-2 and TRBJ2-5; tentative D call: TRBD2 (6 bases). The CDR3 has 13 residues. With 5 bases removed from V and 4 bases from J, the gap between germline ends came to 11 bases. Germline V gene lookup returns CDR1 SGHAT and CDR2 FQNNGV. This CDR3 is CASSRLRGETQYF. CDR3 nucleotide sequence: TGTGCCAGCAGCCGGTTGCGGGGAGAGACCCAGTACTTC.

The V gene is TRBV10-2, the J gene TRBJ1-4; D is unclear. Germline V gene sequence: CDR1 WSHSY, CDR2 SAAADI. The V and J ends lost 2 bases and 8 bases respectively, with 15 bases between them. The CDR3 consists of 15 residues. DNA for the CDR3: TGCGCCAGCAGTGAGGTGGGCTTTATGCGGGAAAAACTGTTTTTT. Translated, it gives CASSEVGFMREKLFF.

The chain couples TRBV6-5 to TRBJ1-1, with unresolved D. This CDR3 spans 13 amino acids. Trimming cost V 5 bases and J 1 base, with 8 bases left between them. Germline CDR1 reads MNHEY; CDR2 reads SVGAGI. The CDR3 loop is CASSTDPNTEAFF. CDR3 bases: TGTGCCAGCAGTACAGATCCGAACACTGAAGCTTTCTTT.

This clone was picked up a small number of times. V usage is TRBV5-8 and J usage is TRBJ2-4; D might be TRBD2 (6 bases). The CDR3 spans 20 residues. The V end lost 0 bases, the J end lost 0 bases, and 22 bases lay between the germline ends. Germline loops: CDR1 SGHTS, CDR2 YDEGEE. The CDR3, as DNA: TGTGCCAGCAGCTTGGTTTTCACGGGGGTCAGAGATCTAGCCAAAAACATTCAGTACTTC. Protein: CASSLVFTGVRDLAKNIQYF.

The V call is TRBV19, the J call TRBJ2-7, with a weak D call TRBD1 (6 bases). The CDR3 is made up of 16 amino acids. Germline CDR1 reads LNHDA; CDR2 reads SQIVND (reference sequence). The V and J ends lost 6 bases and 0 bases respectively, with 18 bases between them. CDR3 bases: TGTGCCAGTAGACCCTCCCAGGACAGCTTCTCCTACGAGCAGTACTTC. Translation gives CASRPSQDSFSYEQYF.

This clone was detected only a few times. The chain carries TRBV9 and TRBJ1-4; D unresolved. Trimming cost V 0 bases and J 0 bases, with 15 bases left between them. The CDR3 is 18 residues long. CDR1 and CDR2 (germline): SGDLS, YYNGEE. DNA for the CDR3: TGTGCCAGCAGCGTAGGCCTATGGAAGAGTGCAACTAATGAAAAACTGTTTTTT. It encodes CASSVGLWKSATNEKLFF.

The chain is built from TRBV2 and TRBJ1-4; 9 bases are a match to TRBD1. The junction had 13 bases not matched to a gene; V was cut back by 6 bases and J by 8 bases. Germline CDR1 reads SNHLY; CDR2 reads FYNNEI. This CDR3 has 16 residues. The CDR3 DNA reads as TGTGCCAGCAGCCCGGGACAGGGATGGGGAGGAGAAAAACTGTTTTTT. Residues: CASSPGQGWGGEKLFF.

This clone has only a few counts. The genes are TRBV5-4 and TRBJ1-4; D not certain. Trimming took 4 bases from V and 0 from J, leaving 13 bases between them. The CDR3 has 16 residues. Germline V gene data show CDR1 as SGHNT and CDR2 as YYREEE (reference sequence). CDR3 sequence reads: CASSLFGAATNEKLFF. In DNA form, the CDR3 reads TGTGCCAGCAGCCTTTTCGGAGCCGCAACTAATGAAAAACTGTTTTTT.

The genes are TRBV7-3 and TRBJ2-3; 7 bases map to TRBD2. CDR3 length: 16 residues. Trimming removed 6 bases from V and 1 base from J; junction bases left unmatched: 10. Germline loops: CDR1 SGHTA, CDR2 FQGTGA. CDR3 residues: CASSPQEGRGTDTQYF. The CDR3 DNA reads as TGTGCCAGCAGTCCCCAGGAGGGGAGGGGCACAGATACGCAGTATTTT.

This clone was detected only a few times. V gene TRBV4-1 combines with J gene TRBJ2-6, with D perhaps being TRBD1 or TRBD2 (5 bases each). The CDR3 runs 14 residues. CDR1 and CDR2 from the germline V gene are MGHRA and YSYEKL. V lost 1 base to trimming and J lost 6 bases, with 7 bases between them. The CDR3 spells CASSQVGVANVLTF. CDR3 bases: TGCGCCAGCAGCCAAGTGGGGGTGGCCAACGTCCTGACTTTC.

The rearrangement joins TRBV7-3 to TRBJ2-3; no firm D call. Trimming took off 4 bases at V and 1 base at J, with 9 bases between the two ends. This CDR3 has 14 residues. Germline V gene data show CDR1 as SGHTA and CDR2 as FQGTGA. CDR3 sequence reads: CASSYGSRTDTQYF. In nucleotides, the CDR3 is TGTGCCAGCAGCTACGGGTCCCGCACAGATACGCAGTATTTT.

V is TRBV20-1 and J is TRBJ1-2, with TRBD1 as a possible D gene (5 bases). Deletions cut 8 bases from V and 2 bases from J, with 9 bases between. This CDR3 region has 11 residues. The germline CDR1 and CDR2 sequences are DFQATT and SNEGSKA (reference sequence). CDR3 nucleotides: TGCAGTACCGACAGCAACTATGGCTACACCTTC. This sequence encodes CSTDSNYGYTF.

The rearrangement joins TRBV7-2 to TRBJ2-1; D is possibly TRBD1 (5 bases). The germline gives CDR1 SGHTA, CDR2 FQGNSA. Trimming removed 3 bases from V and 10 bases from J, with 13 bases in between. The CDR3 runs to 13 residues. CDR3 residues: CASSLIGAGEQFF. As DNA, the CDR3 is TGTGCCAGCAGCTTGATAGGGGCTGGGGAGCAGTTCTTC.

This clone was counted a single time. The chain links TRBV15 to TRBJ2-3; 12 nucleotides align to TRBD2. The CDR3 sequence is 16 residues long. V was clipped by 5 bases and J by 5 bases; unmatched bases: 8. Germline assignment: CDR1 LNHNV and CDR2 YYDKDF (reference sequence). The CDR3 loop is CATSPRTSGEIDTQYF. CDR3 DNA sequence: TGTGCCACCAGCCCTCGGACTAGCGGGGAGATAGATACGCAGTATTTT.

This clone has a handful of counts. This chain links TRBV7-9 with TRBJ1-2, with D perhaps matching TRBD1 (6 bases). The V gene's germline CDR1 is SEHNR and CDR2 FQNEAQ (reference sequence). CDR3 length equals 16 residues. V lost 6 bases, J lost 6 bases, and 23 bases lay in between. The CDR3 loop is CASSSRDILFSNGYTF. CDR3 nucleotides: TGTGCCAGCAGTTCCCGGGACATACTCTTTTCCAATGGCTACACCTTC. The variable domain in full, completed from reference TRBV7-9 and TRBJ1-2, reads DTGVSQNPRHKITKRGQNVTFRCDPISEHNRLYWYRQTLGQGPEFLTYFQNEAQLEKSRLLSDRFSAERPKGSFSTLEIQRTEQGDSAMYLCASSSRDILFSNGYTFGSGTRLTVV.

The DNA of the CDR3 is TGTGCCAGCAGGAACCGGGACAGGGGCCTGGAGACCCAGTACTTC. This sequence encodes CASRNRDRGLETQYF. V is TRBV27 and J is TRBJ2-5; TRBD1 matches 10 bases. The CDR3 is 15 amino acids. Per germline, CDR1 MNHEY and CDR2 SMNVEV (reference sequence). V shed 6 bases, J shed 5 bases, and the junction held 9 bases outside the gene matches.

The chain links TRBV2 to TRBJ2-7; D possibly corresponds to TRBD1 (5 bases). The assigned J gene may be wrong: the sequence end matches TRBJ2-1 better. Germline lookup yields CDR1 SNHLY and CDR2 FYNNEI. This CDR3 region has 17 residues. For the CDR3, the DNA is TGTGCCAGCAGTGCGCTACCGTTCAGGGTTTTATTCAATGAGCAGTTCTTC. Its protein is CASSALPFRVLFNEQFF.

The CDR3 nucleotides are TGTGCCAGCAGCTTAAGTGTAGGAGGGGCCCTCGATGAAAAACTGTTTTTT. This gives the protein CASSLSVGGALDEKLFF. V is TRBV7-6 and J is TRBJ1-4; possibly TRBD1 for D (5 bases). V lost 2 bases, J lost 6 bases, and 19 bases lay in between. This CDR3 is 17 amino acids long. Germline V lookup: CDR1 SGHVS, CDR2 FNYEAQ.